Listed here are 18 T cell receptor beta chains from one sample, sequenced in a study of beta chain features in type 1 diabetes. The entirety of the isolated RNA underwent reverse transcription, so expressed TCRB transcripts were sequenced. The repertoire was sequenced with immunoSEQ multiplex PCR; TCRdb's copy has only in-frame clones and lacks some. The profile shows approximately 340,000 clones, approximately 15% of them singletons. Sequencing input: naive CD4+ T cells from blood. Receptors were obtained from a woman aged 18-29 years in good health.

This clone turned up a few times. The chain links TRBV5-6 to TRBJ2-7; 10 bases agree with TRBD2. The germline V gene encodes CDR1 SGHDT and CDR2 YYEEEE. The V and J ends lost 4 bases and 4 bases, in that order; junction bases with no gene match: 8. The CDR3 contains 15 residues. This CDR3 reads CASSRWTSGLYEQYF. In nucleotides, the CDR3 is TGTGCCAGCAGCCGGTGGACTAGCGGACTTTACGAGCAGTACTTC.

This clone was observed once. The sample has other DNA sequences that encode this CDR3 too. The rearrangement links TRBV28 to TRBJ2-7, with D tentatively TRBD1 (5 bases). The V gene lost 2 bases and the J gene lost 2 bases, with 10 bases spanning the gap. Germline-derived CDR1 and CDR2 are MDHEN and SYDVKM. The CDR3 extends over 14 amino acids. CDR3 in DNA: TGTGCCAGCAGTTTACAGGGTCTCACCTACGAGCAGTACTTC. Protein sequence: CASSLQGLTYEQYF.

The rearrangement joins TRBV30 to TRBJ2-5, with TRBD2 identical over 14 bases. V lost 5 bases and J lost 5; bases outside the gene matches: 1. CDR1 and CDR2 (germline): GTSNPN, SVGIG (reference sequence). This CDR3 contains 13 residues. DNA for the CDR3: TGTGCCTGGCGACTAGCGGGAGGGGAGACCCAGTACTTC. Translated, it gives CAWRLAGGETQYF.

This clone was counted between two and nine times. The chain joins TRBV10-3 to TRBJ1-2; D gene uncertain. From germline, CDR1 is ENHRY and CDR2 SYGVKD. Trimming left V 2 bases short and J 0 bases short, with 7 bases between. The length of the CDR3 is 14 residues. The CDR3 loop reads CAISEPGTNYGYTF. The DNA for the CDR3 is TGTGCCATCAGTGAGCCGGGGACTAACTATGGCTACACCTTC.

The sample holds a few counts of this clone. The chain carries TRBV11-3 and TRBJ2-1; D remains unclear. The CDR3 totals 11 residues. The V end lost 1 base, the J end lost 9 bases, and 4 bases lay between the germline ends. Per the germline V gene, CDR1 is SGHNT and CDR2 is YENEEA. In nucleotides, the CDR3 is TGTGCCAGCAGCTTAGCTGTTGAGCAGTTCTTC. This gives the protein CASSLAVEQFF. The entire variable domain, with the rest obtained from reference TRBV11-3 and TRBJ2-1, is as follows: EAGVVQSPRYKIIEKKQPVAFWCNPISGHNTLYWYLQNLGQGPELLIRYENEEAVDDSQLPKDRFSAERLKGVDSTLKIQPAELGDSAVYLCASSLAVEQFFGPGTRLTVL.

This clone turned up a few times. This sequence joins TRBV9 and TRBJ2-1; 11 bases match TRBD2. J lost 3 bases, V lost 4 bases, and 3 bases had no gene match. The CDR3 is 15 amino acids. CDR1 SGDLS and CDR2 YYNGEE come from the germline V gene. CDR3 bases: TGTGCCAGCAGCCTCGGACTAGCGGGCTACAATGAGCAGTTCTTC. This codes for CASSLGLAGYNEQFF.

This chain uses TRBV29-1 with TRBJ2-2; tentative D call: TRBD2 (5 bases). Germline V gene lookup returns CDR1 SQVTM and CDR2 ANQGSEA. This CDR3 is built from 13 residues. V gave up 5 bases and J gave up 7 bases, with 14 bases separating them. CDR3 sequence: CSVLLGGGGELFF. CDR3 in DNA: TGCAGCGTTCTATTAGGAGGTGGCGGGGAGCTGTTTTTT.

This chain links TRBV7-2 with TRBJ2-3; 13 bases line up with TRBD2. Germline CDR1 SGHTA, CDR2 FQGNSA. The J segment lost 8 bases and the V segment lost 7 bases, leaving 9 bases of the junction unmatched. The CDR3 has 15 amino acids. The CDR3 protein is CASNPGLAGLVTQYF. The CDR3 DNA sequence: TGTGCCAGCAACCCGGGACTAGCGGGACTTGTTACGCAGTATTTT.

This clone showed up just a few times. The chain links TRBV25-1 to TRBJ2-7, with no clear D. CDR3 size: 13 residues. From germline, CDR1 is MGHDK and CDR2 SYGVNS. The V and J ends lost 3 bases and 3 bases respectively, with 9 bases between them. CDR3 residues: CASSDPPGYEQYF. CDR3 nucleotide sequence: TGTGCCAGCAGTGATCCCCCGGGCTACGAGCAGTACTTC.

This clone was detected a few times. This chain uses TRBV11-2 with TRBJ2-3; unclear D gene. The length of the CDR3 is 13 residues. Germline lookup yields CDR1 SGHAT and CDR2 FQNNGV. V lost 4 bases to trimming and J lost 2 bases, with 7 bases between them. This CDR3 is CASSYRPTDTQYF. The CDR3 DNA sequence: TGTGCCAGCAGCTACAGACCCACAGATACGCAGTATTTT.

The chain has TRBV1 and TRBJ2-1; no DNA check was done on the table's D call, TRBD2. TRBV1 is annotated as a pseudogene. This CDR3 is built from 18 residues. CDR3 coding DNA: TGCACCAGCAGCCAAGATCCCAGGCTAGCGGGATCGGCGGATGAGCAGTTCTTC. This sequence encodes CTSSQDPRLAGSADEQFF.

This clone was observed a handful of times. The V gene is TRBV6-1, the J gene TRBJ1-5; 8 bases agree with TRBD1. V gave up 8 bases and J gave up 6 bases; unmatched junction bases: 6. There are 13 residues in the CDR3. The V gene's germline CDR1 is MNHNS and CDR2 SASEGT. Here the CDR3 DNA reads TGTGCCAGCGGTGCGACAGGGGCTCAGCCCCAGCATTTT. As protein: CASGATGAQPQHF.

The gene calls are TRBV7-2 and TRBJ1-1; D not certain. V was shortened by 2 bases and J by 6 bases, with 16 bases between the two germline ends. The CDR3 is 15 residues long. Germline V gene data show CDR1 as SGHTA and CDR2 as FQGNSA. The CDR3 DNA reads TGTGCCAGCAGCTTAACGGGGAGGATTAACGCTGAAGCTTTCTTT. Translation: CASSLTGRINAEAFF.

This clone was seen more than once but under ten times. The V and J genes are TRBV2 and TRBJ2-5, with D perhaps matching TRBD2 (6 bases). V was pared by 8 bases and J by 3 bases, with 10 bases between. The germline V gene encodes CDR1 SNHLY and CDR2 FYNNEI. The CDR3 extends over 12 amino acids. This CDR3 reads CASRLEEETQYF. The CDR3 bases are TGTGCCAGCCGACTAGAAGAAGAGACCCAGTACTTC.

The CDR3 is CSARGREGYTF. CDR3 DNA sequence: TGCAGTGCTAGAGGTCGCGAGGGCTACACCTTC. The chain recombines TRBV20-1 with TRBJ1-2; D unclear. The CDR3 sequence is 11 residues long. The V and J ends lost 1 base and 8 bases respectively, with 8 bases between them. Per germline, CDR1 DFQATT and CDR2 SNEGSKA (reference sequence).

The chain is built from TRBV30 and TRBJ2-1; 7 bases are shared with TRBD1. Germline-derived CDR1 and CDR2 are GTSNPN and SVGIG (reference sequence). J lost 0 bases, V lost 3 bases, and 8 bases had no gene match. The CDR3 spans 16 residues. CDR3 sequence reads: CAWRANRDSSYNEQFF. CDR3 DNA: TGTGCCTGGAGAGCAAACCGGGACAGCTCCTACAATGAGCAGTTCTTC.

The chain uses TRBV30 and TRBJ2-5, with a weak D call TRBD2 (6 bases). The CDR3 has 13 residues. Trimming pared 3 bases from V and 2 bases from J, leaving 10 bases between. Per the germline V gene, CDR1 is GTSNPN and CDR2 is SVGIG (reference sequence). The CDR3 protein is CAWSYGGQETQYF. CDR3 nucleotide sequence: TGTGCCTGGAGCTACGGGGGACAAGAGACCCAGTACTTC.

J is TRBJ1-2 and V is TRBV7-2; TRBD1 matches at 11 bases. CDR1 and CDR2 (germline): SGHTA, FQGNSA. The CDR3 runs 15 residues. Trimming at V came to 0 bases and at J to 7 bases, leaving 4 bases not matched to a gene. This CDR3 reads CASSLARDRGTGYTF. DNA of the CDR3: TGTGCCAGCAGCTTAGCTCGGGACAGGGGGACTGGCTACACCTTC.